This TCR beta chain was profiled in a study of radiation and T cells in renal cell carcinoma (dated by TCRdb to about 2020). In the study overall: TCR beta sequencing covered over 50 samples in total, comprising 25 or so tumors and around 27 peripheral blood samples. In the 40 to 55 samples combined, roughly 4.4 million unique CDR3 nucleotide sequences were found, encoding approximately 2,900,000 unique CDR3 amino acid sequences. What the authors observed across the whole study: Because the trial had a single-armed design, the trial could not examine how radiation dose or scheduling affected the TCR repertoire. Only small tumor regions of about 1 g were available, so intratumoral heterogeneity was not captured. A greater number of dominant CDR3 motifs was detected in irradiated tumors than in control tumors, and a larger share of the repertoire was occupied by these motifs in irradiated tumors than in control tumors. Higher TCR clonality was observed in irradiated tumors than in controls, with an average of approximately 50% of the repertoire accounted for by the top 100 clonotypes, compared with approximately 40% in nephrectomy-only tumors.

Worth noting for this clone: The specificity of this receptor is unknown. No much larger clone exists at a distance of one base, and base qualities are not known.

The junction carries 34 bases between V and J, which are trimmed by 0 bases and 3 bases respectively. The cysteine opens and the phenylalanine closes a CDR3 of 23 amino acids. Only the CDR3 part of the read is kept: 69 bases, read in frame from the first base. CDR1 KGHSH and CDR2 LQKENI are derived from the germline V gene. Interpreted using the paper, the time point label stands for: tumor resected at nephrectomy. Sample treatment or condition, as interpreted from the label and publication: treatment-naive control, cytoreductive nephrectomy. Control tumors came from treatment-naive renal cell carcinoma patients who underwent cytoreductive nephrectomy without prior radiation. All patients had renal cell carcinoma with clear cell pathology. Control tumors used for TCR sequencing came from 4 females and some eleven males, resected 2011 to 2014, with median age roughly 52 years (range roughly 40 to 90). Tumor processing involved mechanical dissociation, digestion with collagenase/hyaluronidase at 37 degrees C, handling in gentleMACS C tubes, and storage in liquid nitrogen. The QIAamp DNA Blood Mini Kit (Qiagen) was used to prepare genomic DNA for TCR sequencing. Only samples passing all quality control checks were included in the analyses.

TCR beta libraries were generated from genomic DNA with the immunoSEQ kit, following the manufacturer's recommendations. Library preparation used a first multiplex PCR with proprietary primers, then a second PCR adding unique barcodes, with bead cleanups after each round. A kit-provided positive control reaction and a negative control reaction were included in every sample batch. The final libraries underwent checking on an Agilent 4200 TapeStation D1000 ScreenTape, volumetric pooling, and quantification by qPCR. Sequencing was performed on an Illumina NextSeq500 with a MidOutput 150-cycle cartridge, and 156 Read1 and 15 Index1 cycles were run with kit custom primers. The pooled library was loaded at approximately 1 pM with an approximately 21% PhiX control spike-in. The study's processing was this. The vendor-processed data were analyzed in R, and a clonotype was defined as all T cells that share the same CDR3 nucleotide sequence. For clone abundance analyses, frequencies were normalized to the 10,000 most abundant clones per sample. Public T cell clones, which averaged fewer than five per sample, were removed prior to analysis. Dominant motif analysis used ImmunoMap with the PAM10 matrix, gap penalty 30 and homology threshold 0.3; motifs with cumulative frequency at least 0.01 counted as dominant. TCRdb took this table from immuneACCESS and kept in-frame rearrangements with V and J called. Such tables lack part of the clones; where checked against another copy, unresolved V genes explain under half of the gap, and the rest is unexplained. That table furnishes V, J and clone size, whereas the DNA furnished D and trimming. In this sample the table shows some 10,000 clones, about three fifths of which occur a single time. Nearly 10% of the sample comes from the top ten.

The receptor was derived from a man in his forties with renal cell carcinoma. The V and J genes are TRBV18 and TRBJ2-3; TRBD2 is possibly the D segment (5 matching bases). Specimen: tumor tissue, collected from a patient whose treatment was nephrectomy without radiotherapy. The encoded CDR3 is CASSPPNSLRARDATSLTDTQYF. In nucleotides, the sequence is TGTGCCAGCTCACCACCTAACTCTCTGCGGGCCAGAGACGCGACCTCTCTGACAGATACGCAGTATTTT.